These 7 T cell receptor beta chains were sequenced from one sample in a study of cytomegalovirus exposure and HLA in healthy donors. Sequenced by immunoSEQ multiplex PCR; TCRdb stores in-frame clones only, minus some. This sample has fewer than 65,000 clones, with approximately 92% found just once. The sample taken for sequencing was PBMCs. The receptors derive from a woman aged 18 to 35 in good health and CMV-seronegative.

V is TRBV5-4 and J is TRBJ2-3; no reliable D call. Germline-derived CDR1 and CDR2 are SGHNT and YYREEE (reference sequence). The germline V and J ends were trimmed by 4 bases and 0 bases, with 9 bases remaining between them. This CDR3 has 14 residues. The CDR3 region is CASSRDTSTDTQYF. CDR3 DNA: TGTGCCAGCAGCCGAGACACCAGCACAGATACGCAGTATTTT.

The chain uses TRBV7-3 and TRBJ2-3; tentative D call: TRBD1 (5 bases). Trimming cost V 5 bases and J 3 bases, with 18 bases left between them. CDR3 length equals 16 residues. Germline V gene lookup returns CDR1 SGHTA and CDR2 FQGTGA. CDR3 amino acids: CASSEYTAGRTDTQYF. Written as DNA, the CDR3 is TGTGCCAGCAGCGAATACACTGCAGGGCGGACAGATACGCAGTATTTT.

This chain links TRBV7-8 with TRBJ1-2; TRBD1 matches 7 bases. Looked up from germline, CDR1 is SGHVS and CDR2 is FQNEAQ. V gave up 6 bases and J gave up 8 bases; unmatched junction bases: 9. The length of the CDR3 is 13 residues. The CDR3 region is CASSARQGGGYTF. The DNA of the CDR3 is TGTGCCAGCAGTGCAAGACAGGGCGGGGGCTACACCTTC.

V usage is TRBV6-4 and J usage is TRBJ1-2; the D is unclear. The CDR3 has 12 amino acids. V was cut by 0 bases and J by 6 bases, with 5 bases left in between. Per the germline V gene, CDR1 is MRHNA and CDR2 is SNTAGT. Here the CDR3 DNA reads TGTGCCAGCAGTGACTCGAGAAATGGCTACACCTTC. Residues: CASSDSRNGYTF.

V gene TRBV7-2 combines with J gene TRBJ1-2, with a weak D call TRBD1 (6 bases). Trimming cost V 5 bases and J 2 bases, with 9 bases left between them. CDR1 and CDR2 from the germline V gene are SGHTA and FQGNSA. There are 13 residues in the CDR3. The CDR3 protein is CASSPDRNYGYTF. The CDR3 coding sequence is TGTGCCAGCAGCCCCGACAGGAACTATGGCTACACCTTC.

V and J are TRBV7-9 and TRBJ2-3, with D uncertain. V dropped 9 bases and J dropped 0 bases, with 4 bases sitting between them. Germline V CDR1 and CDR2: SEHNR, FQNEAQ (reference sequence). The CDR3 runs 11 residues. The CDR3 DNA follows: TGTGCCAGGGCTAGCACAGATACGCAGTATTTT. Its protein is CARASTDTQYF.

This chain joins TRBV10-3 and TRBJ2-7; 9 positions agree with TRBD2. The V segment lost 3 bases and the J segment 3 bases; nucleotides outside the gene matches: 9. The CDR3 has 16 residues. Germline V gives CDR1 ENHRY, CDR2 SYGVKD. The CDR3 loop reads CAISDLRGGGVYEQYF. In nucleotides, the CDR3 is TGTGCCATCAGTGACTTGCGGGGCGGGGGGGTCTACGAGCAGTACTTC.